The rows below give T cell receptor beta chains drawn from one sample of a study of PD-L1 blockade in urothelial cancer. Data came from immunoSEQ multiplex PCR; TCRdb stores just in-frame clones and leaves some out. Here the sample spans about 14,000 clones, 88% being singletons. Sequencing was performed on PBMCs, taken around atezolizumab (anti-PD-L1) treatment. The receptor set was obtained from a man aged 70-80 years with urothelial cancer. Both conserved end residues are part of each CDR3. The D gene is left open where the match is weak.

V gene	D gene	J gene	CDR3 protein	CDR3 DNA
TRBV9	NA	TRBJ1-1	CASSVSGQDTEAFF	TGTGCCAGCAGCGTCTCGGGACAAGACACTGAAGCTTTCTTT
TRBV5-4	TRBD2	TRBJ2-3	CASSPGLAGLSDTQYF	TGTGCCAGCAGCCCCGGACTAGCGGGGTTATCAGATACGCAGTATTTT
TRBV7-9	TRBD2	TRBJ2-1	CASSLWGGSQDEQFF	TGTGCCAGCAGCTTATGGGGGGGGAGCCAGGATGAGCAGTTCTTC
TRBV5-1	TRBD1	TRBJ2-7	CASSLAKVTGIKDEQYF	TGCGCCAGCAGCTTGGCCAAGGTGACAGGGATCAAGGACGAGCAGTACTTC
TRBV4-1	TRBD1	TRBJ2-6	CASSYGQGGTGANVLTF	TGCGCCAGCAGCTATGGACAGGGCGGGACTGGGGCCAACGTCCTGACTTTC
TRBV5-6	NA	TRBJ1-6	CASSLAGNVYSPLHF	TGTGCCAGCAGCCTCGCGGGGAACGTTTATTCACCCCTCCACTTT
TRBV5-1	NA	TRBJ2-7	CASSLAGSPFYEQYF	TGCGCCAGCAGCTTGGCAGGCAGCCCTTTCTACGAGCAGTACTTC
TRBV6-1	NA	TRBJ1-3	CASSEHRVGSGNTIYF	TGTGCCAGCAGTGAACACAGGGTTGGATCTGGAAACACCATATATTTT
TRBV9	NA	TRBJ2-1	CASSFGGGQRYNEQFF	TGTGCCAGCAGCTTTGGCGGAGGACAGAGGTACAATGAGCAGTTCTTC
TRBV7-6	TRBD2	TRBJ2-6	CASSLETGGSSGANVLTF	TGTGCCAGCAGCTTAGAGACGGGGGGTTCCTCTGGGGCCAACGTCCTGACTTTC
TRBV19	NA	TRBJ1-1	CASQSLGGRAGFF	TGTGCCAGCCAATCGTTAGGCGGCAGGGCTGGTTTCTTT
TRBV12-5	NA	TRBJ2-5	CASGLITGETQYF	TGTGCTAGTGGTTTGATCACAGGGGAGACCCAGTACTTC
TRBV5-1	NA	TRBJ2-6	CASSPRGGVFGANVLTF	TGCGCCAGCAGCCCAAGGGGGGGGGTCTTTGGGGCCAACGTCCTGACTTTC
TRBV2	TRBD1	TRBJ2-5	CASSGDRGRETQYF	TGTGCCAGCAGTGGGGACAGGGGGCGCGAGACCCAGTACTTC
TRBV4-1	NA	TRBJ2-7	CASSFDAGAYEQYF	TGCGCCAGCAGCTTTGACGCAGGCGCCTACGAGCAGTACTTC
TRBV10-3	TRBD2	TRBJ2-7	CAISELAGVYEQYF	TGTGCCATCAGCGAACTAGCGGGGGTCTACGAGCAGTACTTC
TRBV5-1	TRBD1	TRBJ1-1	CASSRRQGTNTEAFF	TGCGCCAGCAGCAGGCGACAGGGAACCAACACTGAAGCTTTCTTT
TRBV10-3	TRBD2	TRBJ2-2	CAISGTSATGELFF	TGTGCCATCAGTGGGACTAGCGCCACCGGGGAGCTGTTTTTT
TRBV5-1	TRBD1	TRBJ1-4	CASSGGQGYDEKLFF	TGCGCCAGCAGCGGGGGACAGGGGTATGATGAAAAACTGTTTTTT
TRBV5-4	NA	TRBJ2-7	CASSQDRTYEQYF	TGTGCCAGCAGCCAAGACAGGACCTACGAGCAGTACTTC
TRBV11-2	NA	TRBJ2-3	CASSPSEQGGGDTQYF	TGTGCCAGCAGCCCATCGGAGCAGGGGGGCGGGGATACGCAGTATTTT
TRBV5-4	NA	TRBJ2-5	CASSLQPRETQYF	TGTGCCAGCAGCTTGCAACCGAGGGAGACCCAGTACTTC
TRBV5-4	NA	TRBJ2-1	CASSLSSGLFF	TGTGCCAGCAGCTTAAGCTCGGGGTTGTTCTTC
TRBV6-5	TRBD1	TRBJ2-7	CASSPSQGAQSEQYF	TGTGCCAGCAGTCCTTCACAGGGGGCGCAGTCCGAGCAGTACTTC
TRBV19	TRBD2	TRBJ2-3	CASSPRTSGGDTQYF	TGTGCCAGTAGTCCACGGACTAGCGGGGGGGATACGCAGTATTTT
TRBV6-4	NA	TRBJ1-2	CASSDVRDSASDDGYTF	TGTGCCAGCAGTGATGTTCGAGACAGCGCCTCTGATGATGGCTACACCTTC
TRBV11-1	TRBD1	TRBJ1-3	CASGTAGNTIYF	TGTGCCAGCGGGACAGCCGGAAACACCATATATTTT
TRBV7-2	NA	TRBJ2-7	CASRGPSYEQYF	TGTGCCAGCCGCGGGCCTTCCTACGAGCAGTACTTC
TRBV27	NA	TRBJ2-7	CASSKRAEISYEQYF	TGTGCCAGCAGTAAAAGAGCGGAGATTTCCTACGAGCAGTACTTC
TRBV6-1	NA	TRBJ1-6	CASNVGDTVMSLHF	TGTGCCAGCAACGTAGGGGACACAGTTATGTCCCTCCACTTT
TRBV19	NA	TRBJ2-7	CASSPGGPYEQYF	TGTGCCAGTAGTCCTGGGGGCCCCTACGAGCAGTACTTC
TRBV25-1	TRBD1	TRBJ2-5	CASSGTAQETQYF	TGTGCCAGCTCCGGGACAGCCCAAGAGACCCAGTACTTC
TRBV6-6	NA	TRBJ1-5	CASSSPQHNQPQHF	TGTGCCAGCAGTTCCCCGCAACATAATCAGCCCCAGCATTTT